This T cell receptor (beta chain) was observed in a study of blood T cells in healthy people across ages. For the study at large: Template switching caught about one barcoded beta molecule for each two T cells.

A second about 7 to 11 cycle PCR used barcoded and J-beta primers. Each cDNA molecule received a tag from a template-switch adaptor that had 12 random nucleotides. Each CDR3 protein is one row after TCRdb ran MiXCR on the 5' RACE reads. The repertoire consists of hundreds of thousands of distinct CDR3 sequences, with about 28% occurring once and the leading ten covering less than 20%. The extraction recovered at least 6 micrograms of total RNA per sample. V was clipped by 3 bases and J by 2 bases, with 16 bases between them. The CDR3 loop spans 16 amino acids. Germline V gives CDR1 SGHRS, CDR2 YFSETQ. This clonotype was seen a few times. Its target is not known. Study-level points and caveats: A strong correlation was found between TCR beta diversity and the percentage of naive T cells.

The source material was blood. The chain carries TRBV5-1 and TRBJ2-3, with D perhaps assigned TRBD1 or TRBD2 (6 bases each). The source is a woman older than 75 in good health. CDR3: CASSWGDIANTDTQYF. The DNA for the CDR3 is TGCGCCAGCAGCTGGGGGGACATCGCTAACACAGATACGCAGTATTTT.